The 12 T cell receptor beta chains below all came from one sample that was sequenced in a study of T cell responses to AZD1222 COVID-19 vaccine. The repertoire was sequenced with immunoSEQ multiplex PCR; TCRdb's copy has only in-frame clones and lacks some. Of roughly 150,000 clones in the sample, 90% to 95% are singletons; the top ten hold under 4%. The sample was peripheral blood, taken on day 0 of AZD1222 vaccination. All receptors derive from an adult in good health.

The chain links TRBV3-1 (or the pseudogene TRBV3-2) to TRBJ2-6; D is unresolved. This CDR3 spans 16 amino acids. In germline, CDR1 is LGHDT, CDR2 YNNKEL (reference sequence). V lost 0 bases and J lost 2, with 8 bases in between. The CDR3: CASSQEGKAGANVLTF. DNA for the CDR3: TGTGCCAGCAGCCAAGAGGGGAAAGCTGGGGCCAACGTCCTGACTTTC.

The chain employs TRBV6-6 and TRBJ1-4, with 8 bases identical to TRBD1. The CDR3 covers 15 residues. Germline V gene data show CDR1 as MNHNY and CDR2 as SVGAGI (reference sequence). The junction had 12 bases not matched to a gene; V was cut back by 7 bases and J by 8 bases. CDR3 residues: CASTTTGTGGEKLFF. CDR3 bases: TGTGCCAGCACAACGACCGGGACAGGTGGCGAAAAACTGTTTTTT.

The chain couples TRBV2 to TRBJ1-1, with TRBD1 as a possible D gene (5 bases). This CDR3 is built from 13 residues. From germline, CDR1 is SNHLY and CDR2 FYNNEI. V was cut by 4 bases and J by 4 bases, with 10 bases left in between. CDR3 nucleotide sequence: TGTGCCAGCAGTGGGGGAAGGGGCACTGAAGCTTTCTTT. Encoded protein: CASSGGRGTEAFF.

V and J are TRBV7-2 and TRBJ1-2, with a weak D call TRBD1 (5 bases). This CDR3 comprises 15 residues. Trimming cost V 1 base and J 4 bases, with 13 bases left between them. Germline values: CDR1 SGHTA, CDR2 FQGNSA. CDR3 region: CASSLDNLRGYGYTF. The CDR3 nucleotides are TGTGCCAGCAGCTTAGACAACTTAAGGGGCTATGGCTACACCTTC.

The chain combines TRBV12-5 with TRBJ2-2; possible D gene TRBD1, 5 bases. CDR1 is LGHNT, CDR2 FRNRAP, per germline. V was cut by 7 bases and J by 8 bases, with 17 bases left in between. This CDR3 contains 14 residues. The CDR3 sequence: CASETGFSTGELFF. The CDR3 nucleotides are TGTGCTAGTGAAACAGGTTTCAGTACTGGGGAGCTGTTTTTT.

V and J are TRBV12-5 and TRBJ2-5; D might be TRBD1 (5 bases). With 2 bases removed from V and 4 bases from J, the gap between germline ends came to 17 bases. This CDR3 contains 16 residues. Germline V gene lookup returns CDR1 LGHNT and CDR2 FRNRAP. DNA of the CDR3: TGTGCTAGTGGTTTGCTGGTAGGGGCGCTGGCAGAGACCCAGTACTTC. It yields the protein CASGLLVGALAETQYF.

V gene TRBV12-3 or TRBV12-4 combines with J gene TRBJ2-5; D may be TRBD1 or TRBD2 (5 bases each). The CDR3 has 13 residues. Trimming took 5 bases from V and 5 from J, leaving 12 bases between them. CDR3 sequence: CASSPGTLETQYF. Here the CDR3 DNA reads TGTGCCAGCAGTCCCGGGACCTTGGAGACCCAGTACTTC.

V is TRBV7-2 and J is TRBJ1-4; no reliable D call. The germline V gene has CDR1 SGHTA and CDR2 FQGNSA. The CDR3 has 11 amino acids. V gave up 5 bases and J gave up 8 bases, with 6 bases separating them. The CDR3 sequence is CASSIGEKLFF. CDR3 DNA: TGTGCCAGCAGCATAGGCGAAAAACTGTTTTTT.

The chain employs TRBV28 and TRBJ2-7; D is ambiguous. The V end was cut by 5 bases, the J end by 2 bases, with 10 bases between. From germline, CDR1 is MDHEN and CDR2 SYDVKM. The CDR3 contains 13 residues. The CDR3 loop reads CASSPTPTYEQYF. The DNA of the CDR3 is TGTGCCAGCAGTCCGACTCCTACCTACGAGCAGTACTTC.

The chain combines TRBV6-1 with TRBJ2-7, with D possibly matching TRBD2 (5 bases). Per the germline V gene, CDR1 is MNHNS and CDR2 is SASEGT. This CDR3 is 14 amino acids long. The V gene lost 3 bases and the J gene lost 1 base, with 10 bases spanning the gap. CDR3: CASSDGRGSYEQYF. Written as DNA, the CDR3 is TGTGCCAGCAGTGATGGCCGGGGTTCCTACGAGCAGTACTTC.

This clone was detected once. The rearrangement joins TRBV7-9 to TRBJ2-1; 9 bases are shared with TRBD2. CDR3 length equals 18 residues. V was clipped by 2 bases and J by 4 bases; unmatched bases: 12. Per germline, CDR1 SEHNR and CDR2 FQNEAQ (reference sequence). CDR3 DNA sequence: TGTGCCAGCAGCTTACCCCGGACCCCAGCGGGAGGATACAATGAGCAGTTCTTC. As protein: CASSLPRTPAGGYNEQFF.

The gene calls are TRBV4-1 and TRBJ1-1; 11 positions match TRBD1. The V and J ends lost 1 base and 2 bases, in that order; junction bases with no gene match: 3. The CDR3 extends over 16 amino acids. Germline CDR1 MGHRA, CDR2 YSYEKL. CDR3 in amino acids: CASSQADRGLNTEAFF. The CDR3 DNA sequence: TGCGCCAGCAGCCAAGCGGACAGGGGGCTAAACACTGAAGCTTTCTTT.